This T cell receptor (beta chain) was found in a study of a mutant IDH1 vaccine in newly diagnosed glioma (dated by TCRdb to 2020 to 2023). Study-wide context: Of the approximately 35 treated patients, approximately 60% were male and approximately 40% were female, and a mean age of 40.4 years was recorded. Before enrollment, most patients had been given radiochemotherapy with temozolomide as standard therapy, while the rest had received either radiotherapy alone or temozolomide alone. Peripheral blood samples were drawn at six visits, namely V03 (baseline), V05, V07, V10, V12 and V13. For exploratory analyses, longitudinal TCRB deep sequencing was carried out in around 24 treated patients wherever samples were available. The research as a whole found: According to the authors, sample limitations meant that analyses of patient blood samples could not be reproduced. Availability determined which PBMC samples were chosen for TCRB deep sequencing. No apparent relationship was observed between pseudoprogression and alterations in the top peripheral T cell clonotypes detected by TCRB sequencing. Immune responses induced by the vaccine were seen in roughly 95% of patients across multiple MHC alleles.

Libraries were prepared through the immunoSEQ multiplex PCR assay. The hsTCRB Kit was used according to the manufacturer's protocol to amplify rearranged TCR beta chain sequences. Sequencing of TCRB libraries was carried out on an Illumina MiSeq. The paper's processing steps were these. The proprietary platform of the kit vendor was used for demultiplexing, trimming and gene mapping. TCRdb stores this immuneACCESS table with in-frame sequences only. Part of the clones is absent; in the studies checked, under half of the shortfall reflects unresolved V genes, and no reason is known for the rest. Clone size and the V and J calls come from that table; the DNA yielded D and trimming. The sample table lists about 51,000 clones, about 80% of them with a count of one. The ten top clones hold 1.8% of the sample. This specimen's time point label, per the study, means: baseline, week 1 (first vaccination visit). This specimen's treatment or condition label, per the study, means: pre-vaccination baseline after standard-of-care therapy. The donors had newly diagnosed IDH1-mutant astrocytomas of WHO grade 3 or 4 that showed loss of nuclear ATRX. The samples were drawn from NOA16, a multicentre, single-arm, open-label phase I trial in Germany that tested a mutant IDH1 peptide vaccine in humans for the first time. For immunogenicity testing, the blood drawn at visit V03 was used as the baseline sample. Genomic DNA for TCRB sequencing was isolated from EDTA blood with the DNeasy Blood and Tissue Kit.

About this clone: Its binding antigen is unknown. No clone much larger than this one lies a single base away; base qualities are absent.

Sequencing used PBMCs, obtained from a glioma patient treated with radiotherapy, temozolomide or both. This clonotype was sampled from a woman aged 40 to 50 with glioma.

The CDR3: CASSRIGAINEQFF. The nucleotide sequence reads as follows: TGTGCCAGCAGTCGGATCGGCGCCATCAATGAGCAGTTCTTC. This receptor chain uses TRBV6-5 and TRBJ2-1, with the D gene too uncertain to name. The CDR3 measures 14 amino acids from cysteine to phenylalanine. Only CDR3 DNA is held: 42 bases, read in frame from base 1. The V end loses 5 bases and the J end loses 6 bases, and a stretch of 14 bases separates them. As encoded in the germline V gene, CDR1 is MNHEY while CDR2 is SVGAGI.